These T cell receptor beta chains were read from a single sample in a study of blood T cells in healthy people across ages. TCRdb called the 5' RACE reads again in MiXCR, with one record for every CDR3 protein. The profile covers hundreds of thousands of distinct CDR3 sequences, with about a third appearing a single time and 15% to 17% taken by the ten largest. The sample was blood. The receptor source for this set is a woman aged 80 or over in good health. Each CDR3 is given with its conserved first and last residue. Fields, in order: CDR3 protein, CDR3 DNA, CDR3 length, V gene, clone size, J gene, D gene. A D gene is named only where the DNA matches it firmly. Rows give clone size only sometimes, using once, few, many, or a class for an expanded clone.

CDR3 protein: CASSVVRTGGHSPLHF
CDR3 DNA: TGTGCCAGCAGCGTAGTCAGGACAGGGGGGCATTCACCCCTCCACTTT
CDR3 length: 16
V gene: TRBV9
clone size: many
J gene: TRBJ1-6
D gene: TRBD1

CDR3 protein: CASSSIGGAGNEQFF
CDR3 DNA: TGTGCCAGCTCCTCTATCGGCGGGGCGGGCAATGAGCAGTTCTTC
CDR3 length: 15
V gene: TRBV7-2
clone size: NA
J gene: TRBJ2-1
D gene: NA

CDR3 protein: CASSRDGNTGELFF
CDR3 DNA: TGTGCCAGCAGCCGAGACGGGAACACCGGGGAGCTGTTTTTT
CDR3 length: 14
V gene: TRBV5-1
clone size: many
J gene: TRBJ2-2
D gene: NA

CDR3 protein: CASSLKGSGGALYNEQFF
CDR3 DNA: TGTGCCAGCAGTTTAAAAGGTAGCGGGGGGGCACTGTACAATGAGCAGTTCTTC
CDR3 length: 18
V gene: TRBV12-3/TRBV12-4
clone size: many
J gene: TRBJ2-1
D gene: TRBD2

CDR3 protein: CASSRGTGGNYEQYF
CDR3 DNA: TGTGCCAGCAGCCGTGGGACAGGGGGCAACTACGAGCAGTACTTC
CDR3 length: 15
V gene: TRBV7-9
clone size: NA
J gene: TRBJ2-7
D gene: TRBD1

CDR3 protein: CATGREQFF
CDR3 DNA: TGTGCCACCGGGAGGGAGCAGTTCTTC
CDR3 length: 9
V gene: TRBV24-1
clone size: NA
J gene: TRBJ2-1
D gene: NA

CDR3 protein: CSASRGGLQRGYTF
CDR3 DNA: TGCAGTGCTAGTAGGGGGGGGCTGCAGCGTGGCTACACCTTC
CDR3 length: 14
V gene: TRBV20-1
clone size: NA
J gene: TRBJ1-2
D gene: NA

CDR3 protein: CASSQDLLDKTQYF
CDR3 DNA: TGTGCCAGCAGCCAAGACTTACTCGACAAGACCCAGTACTTC
CDR3 length: 14
V gene: TRBV3-1
clone size: many
J gene: TRBJ2-5
D gene: NA

CDR3 protein: CASSLTTWLNTEAFF
CDR3 DNA: TGTGCCAGCAGCTTAACAACATGGCTGAACACTGAAGCTTTCTTT
CDR3 length: 15
V gene: TRBV7-2
clone size: few
J gene: TRBJ1-1
D gene: NA

CDR3 protein: CSARDPTGVGYTF
CDR3 DNA: TGCAGTGCTAGAGATCCGACAGGGGTAGGCTACACCTTC
CDR3 length: 13
V gene: TRBV20-1
clone size: NA
J gene: TRBJ1-2
D gene: TRBD1

CDR3 protein: CASSPLQGYQETQYF
CDR3 DNA: TGTGCCAGCAGCCCTCTACAGGGGTACCAAGAGACCCAGTACTTC
CDR3 length: 15
V gene: TRBV6-5
clone size: many
J gene: TRBJ2-5
D gene: TRBD1

CDR3 protein: CASSFAGGTGDTETFF
CDR3 DNA: NA
CDR3 length: 16
V gene: TRBV7-6
clone size: NA
J gene: TRBJ1-1
D gene: NA

CDR3 protein: CASSVGTGASSGANVLTF
CDR3 DNA: TGTGCCAGCAGCGTAGGGACAGGGGCTAGCTCTGGGGCCAACGTCCTGACTTTC
CDR3 length: 18
V gene: TRBV5-6
clone size: many
J gene: TRBJ2-6
D gene: TRBD1

CDR3 protein: CASSIDRGTDTQYF
CDR3 DNA: TGTGCCAGTAGTATCGACAGGGGAACAGATACGCAGTATTTT
CDR3 length: 14
V gene: TRBV19
clone size: many
J gene: TRBJ2-3
D gene: TRBD1

CDR3 protein: CASSLVAGESYNEQFF
CDR3 DNA: TGTGCCAGCAGCCTCGTAGCGGGAGAGTCCTACAATGAGCAGTTCTTC
CDR3 length: 16
V gene: TRBV7-6
clone size: NA
J gene: TRBJ2-1
D gene: TRBD2

CDR3 protein: CASSGRGTKAGELFF
CDR3 DNA: TGTGCCAGCAGTGGAAGGGGGACGAAGGCCGGGGAGCTGTTTTTT
CDR3 length: 15
V gene: TRBV25-1
clone size: NA
J gene: TRBJ2-2
D gene: NA

CDR3 protein: CACSPRGTAYNEQFF
CDR3 DNA: TGTGCCTGCAGCCCGCGGGGGACCGCCTACAATGAGCAGTTCTTC
CDR3 length: 15
V gene: TRBV3-1
clone size: NA
J gene: TRBJ2-1
D gene: TRBD2

CDR3 protein: CAWARGPAYEQYF
CDR3 DNA: TGTGCCTGGGCCCGGGGGCCGGCCTACGAGCAGTACTTC
CDR3 length: 13
V gene: TRBV30
clone size: NA
J gene: TRBJ2-7
D gene: NA

CDR3 protein: CASSRRREAYLSQYF
CDR3 DNA: TGTGCCAGCAGCAGGAGAAGGGAGGCCTACCTCTCCCAGTACTTC
CDR3 length: 15
V gene: TRBV5-5
clone size: NA
J gene: TRBJ2-4
D gene: NA

CDR3 protein: CASSLIPATGELFF
CDR3 DNA: TGTGCCAGCAGTTTAATACCAGCCACCGGGGAGCTGTTTTTT
CDR3 length: 14
V gene: TRBV7-9
clone size: NA
J gene: TRBJ2-2
D gene: NA

CDR3 protein: CASSFAQGGNTEAFF
CDR3 DNA: TGCGCCAGCAGCTTTGCACAGGGGGGGAACACTGAAGCTTTCTTT
CDR3 length: 15
V gene: TRBV5-1
clone size: many
J gene: TRBJ1-1
D gene: TRBD1

CDR3 protein: CASRGQGDNSPLHF
CDR3 DNA: TGTGCCAGCAGAGGACAGGGGGATAATTCACCCCTCCACTTT
CDR3 length: 14
V gene: TRBV27
clone size: few
J gene: TRBJ1-6
D gene: TRBD1

CDR3 protein: CSVGDRVGAYEQYF
CDR3 DNA: TGCAGCGTAGGAGACAGGGTGGGGGCCTACGAGCAGTACTTC
CDR3 length: 14
V gene: TRBV29-1
clone size: many
J gene: TRBJ2-7
D gene: TRBD1

CDR3 protein: CASSLLGHSPLHF
CDR3 DNA: TGTGCCAGCAGTTTACTGGGTCATTCACCCCTCCACTTT
CDR3 length: 13
V gene: TRBV27
clone size: NA
J gene: TRBJ1-6
D gene: NA

CDR3 protein: CASSPGGTSGPETQYF
CDR3 DNA: TGTGCCAGCAGCCCCGGGGGCACTAGCGGGCCAGAGACCCAGTACTTC
CDR3 length: 16
V gene: TRBV7-2
clone size: NA
J gene: TRBJ2-5
D gene: TRBD2

CDR3 protein: CASSFTGGASYGYTF
CDR3 DNA: TGTGCCAGCAGCTTTACAGGGGGCGCGAGCTATGGCTACACCTTC
CDR3 length: 15
V gene: TRBV7-9
clone size: many
J gene: TRBJ1-2
D gene: TRBD1

CDR3 protein: CSARHEVNTGELFF
CDR3 DNA: TGCAGTGCGCGACACGAGGTGAACACCGGGGAGCTGTTTTTT
CDR3 length: 14
V gene: TRBV20-1
clone size: NA
J gene: TRBJ2-2
D gene: NA

CDR3 protein: CASRVGHRGDTEAFF
CDR3 DNA: TGTGCCAGCCGAGTAGGGCACCGTGGGGACACTGAAGCTTTCTTT
CDR3 length: 15
V gene: TRBV7-8
clone size: NA
J gene: TRBJ1-1
D gene: NA

CDR3 protein: CASSEGGSYTF
CDR3 DNA: TGTGCCAGCAGCGAGGGGGGATCTTACACCTTC
CDR3 length: 11
V gene: TRBV25-1
clone size: many
J gene: TRBJ1-2
D gene: NA

CDR3 protein: CASSLARLTGTEAFF
CDR3 DNA: TGTGCCAGCAGTTTAGCGAGGTTAACTGGGACTGAAGCTTTCTTT
CDR3 length: 15
V gene: TRBV12-3/TRBV12-4
clone size: NA
J gene: TRBJ1-1
D gene: NA

CDR3 protein: CASSFTSDTGELFF
CDR3 DNA: TGTGCCAGCAGCTTTACTTCGGACACCGGGGAGCTGTTTTTT
CDR3 length: 14
V gene: TRBV7-2
clone size: many
J gene: TRBJ2-2
D gene: NA

CDR3 protein: CATSDAGGTDTQYF
CDR3 DNA: TGTGCCACCAGTGATGCTGGGGGCACAGATACGCAGTATTTT
CDR3 length: 14
V gene: TRBV24-1
clone size: many
J gene: TRBJ2-3
D gene: NA

CDR3 protein: CASTLRRLQETQYF
CDR3 DNA: TGTGCCAGCACCTTACGAAGGTTGCAAGAGACCCAGTACTTC
CDR3 length: 14
V gene: TRBV6-1
clone size: many
J gene: TRBJ2-5
D gene: NA

CDR3 protein: CASSDWTGELFF
CDR3 DNA: TGTGCCAGCAGTGATTGGACCGGGGAGCTGTTTTTT
CDR3 length: 12
V gene: TRBV2
clone size: few
J gene: TRBJ2-2
D gene: NA

CDR3 protein: CASSSRQGSSADTQYF
CDR3 DNA: TGTGCCAGCAGTTCCCGACAGGGGAGTTCGGCAGATACGCAGTATTTT
CDR3 length: 16
V gene: TRBV6-2/TRBV6-3
clone size: many
J gene: TRBJ2-3
D gene: TRBD1

CDR3 protein: CASSFGPTSEAFF
CDR3 DNA: TGTGCCAGCAGCTTCGGACCTACTTCTGAAGCTTTCTTT
CDR3 length: 13
V gene: TRBV5-6
clone size: NA
J gene: TRBJ1-1
D gene: NA

CDR3 protein: CASSRGGIAGSSYNSPLHF
CDR3 DNA: TGTGCCAGCAGCCGAGGGGGAATCGCGGGGAGCTCCTATAATTCACCCCTCCACTTT
CDR3 length: 19
V gene: TRBV3-1
clone size: NA
J gene: TRBJ1-6
D gene: NA

CDR3 protein: CASSLASSGGIFQETQYF
CDR3 DNA: TGTGCCAGCAGCTTAGCGTCTAGCGGGGGGATTTTTCAAGAGACCCAGTACTTC
CDR3 length: 18
V gene: TRBV7-2
clone size: NA
J gene: TRBJ2-5
D gene: TRBD2

CDR3 protein: CASSLPDRNTGELFF
CDR3 DNA: TGTGCCAGCAGCCTGCCCGATCGGAACACCGGGGAGCTGTTTTTT
CDR3 length: 15
V gene: TRBV5-6
clone size: NA
J gene: TRBJ2-2
D gene: NA

CDR3 protein: CASSQARGRAKAFF
CDR3 DNA: TGTGCCAGCAGCCAAGCTCGGGGAAGGGCTAAAGCTTTCTTT
CDR3 length: 14
V gene: TRBV3-1
clone size: NA
J gene: TRBJ1-1
D gene: NA

CDR3 protein: CASSFIAGLTSYNEQFF
CDR3 DNA: TGCGCCAGCAGTTTCATAGCGGGACTGACCTCCTACAATGAGCAGTTCTTC
CDR3 length: 17
V gene: TRBV4-3
clone size: NA
J gene: TRBJ2-1
D gene: TRBD2

CDR3 protein: CSASGRERLDTQYF
CDR3 DNA: TGCAGTGCTAGTGGGCGGGAGCGATTAGATACGCAGTATTTT
CDR3 length: 14
V gene: TRBV20-1
clone size: NA
J gene: TRBJ2-3
D gene: TRBD2

CDR3 protein: CASSLWGRGQNEQFF
CDR3 DNA: TGCGCCAGCAGCTTGTGGGGCAGGGGCCAGAATGAGCAGTTCTTC
CDR3 length: 15
V gene: TRBV5-1
clone size: NA
J gene: TRBJ2-1
D gene: NA

CDR3 protein: CASSFQGSSNSPLHF
CDR3 DNA: TGTGCCAGCAGCTTCCAGGGCTCGAGTAATTCACCCCTCCACTTT
CDR3 length: 15
V gene: TRBV7-9
clone size: few
J gene: TRBJ1-6
D gene: NA

CDR3 protein: CSASLTSGGYNEQFF
CDR3 DNA: TGCAGTGCTTCCCTTACTAGCGGGGGTTACAATGAGCAGTTCTTC
CDR3 length: 15
V gene: TRBV20-1
clone size: NA
J gene: TRBJ2-1
D gene: TRBD2

CDR3 protein: CASSLSTAQPQHF
CDR3 DNA: TGTGCCAGCAGCTTGTCGACAGCCCAGCCCCAGCATTTT
CDR3 length: 13
V gene: TRBV5-6
clone size: once
J gene: TRBJ1-5
D gene: NA

CDR3 protein: CATRVWATPNTEAFF
CDR3 DNA: TGTGCCACCAGGGTCTGGGCGACACCTAACACTGAAGCTTTCTTT
CDR3 length: 15
V gene: TRBV6-5
clone size: NA
J gene: TRBJ1-1
D gene: NA

CDR3 protein: CASSLGQNTNYGYTF
CDR3 DNA: TGTGCCAGCAGCTTAGGACAGAACACTAACTATGGCTACACCTTC
CDR3 length: 15
V gene: TRBV7-2
clone size: NA
J gene: TRBJ1-2
D gene: NA

CDR3 protein: CASSSGLDSYEQYF
CDR3 DNA: TGTGCCAGCTCATCGGGACTAGATTCCTACGAGCAGTACTTC
CDR3 length: 14
V gene: TRBV18
clone size: many
J gene: TRBJ2-7
D gene: TRBD2

CDR3 protein: CASSVPQGAGGSTSTDTQYF
CDR3 DNA: TGCGCCAGCAGCGTCCCACAGGGAGCGGGGGGCTCGACTAGCACAGATACGCAGTATTTT
CDR3 length: 20
V gene: TRBV5-1
clone size: many
J gene: TRBJ2-3
D gene: TRBD2

CDR3 protein: CASSLVRGESEAFF
CDR3 DNA: TGTGCCAGCAGTTTAGTCAGAGGCGAGAGTGAAGCTTTCTTT
CDR3 length: 14
V gene: TRBV12-3/TRBV12-4
clone size: NA
J gene: TRBJ1-1
D gene: NA

CDR3 protein: CASTEGGGRGLREQYF
CDR3 DNA: TGTGCCAGCACCGAAGGAGGGGGCCGAGGTTTGAGGGAGCAGTACTTC
CDR3 length: 16
V gene: TRBV6-2/TRBV6-3
clone size: many
J gene: TRBJ2-7
D gene: NA

CDR3 protein: CSARAGTFRTDTQYF
CDR3 DNA: TGCAGTGCTAGAGCAGGGACATTTCGCACAGATACGCAGTATTTT
CDR3 length: 15
V gene: TRBV20-1
clone size: many
J gene: TRBJ2-3
D gene: NA